This T cell receptor beta chain was identified in a study of blood T cell repertoires in COVID-19. The CDR3 sequence is 14 residues long. Trimming stripped 2 bases from V and 6 bases from J, with 11 bases between. Germline CDR1 is MNHEY and CDR2 is SVGEGT. Methods used by the authors: Cell counts per sample came from amplifying reference gene primers. The data were produced by immunoSEQ multiplex PCR, yet TCRdb's version contains in-frame clones alone and is incomplete. V, J and clone size are taken as reported in that table, and D and trimming were inferred from the DNA itself. This table has approximately 60,000 clones, around 81% appearing once. This clone showed up just a few times.

The sequenced material came from peripheral blood. The source of this sequence is an elderly woman with acute or convalescent COVID-19. This chain joins TRBV6-2 or TRBV6-3 and TRBJ2-1, with a tentative D call TRBD1 (5 bases). The CDR3 here is CASSYTGGANEQFF. The CDR3 DNA reads TGTGCCAGCAGTTACACTGGTGGGGCCAATGAGCAGTTCTTC.